This TCR beta chain is drawn from a study of early T cells in non-severe SARS-CoV-2 infection. CDR1 and CDR2 from the germline V gene are KGHDR and SFDVKD. V lost 4 bases and J 1 base, leaving 12 bases between the germline ends. This CDR3 is 15 amino acids long. There are many counts of this clonotype. MiXCR, run by TCRdb on the 5' RACE reads, gives a single entry per CDR3 protein. The profile shows more than 40,000 distinct CDR3 sequences, more than 4.5% of them singletons. The chain recombines TRBV24-1 with TRBJ2-5; D is uncertain. This TCR was sampled from an adult who was a healthcare worker with PCR-confirmed SARS-CoV-2 infection or an uninfected control (not recorded which). Sequencing was performed on whole blood, taken at baseline. The CDR3 loop is CATSDASDFQETQYF. The CDR3 nucleotides are TGTGCCACCAGTGACGCCTCCGACTTCCAAGAGACCCAGTACTTC.